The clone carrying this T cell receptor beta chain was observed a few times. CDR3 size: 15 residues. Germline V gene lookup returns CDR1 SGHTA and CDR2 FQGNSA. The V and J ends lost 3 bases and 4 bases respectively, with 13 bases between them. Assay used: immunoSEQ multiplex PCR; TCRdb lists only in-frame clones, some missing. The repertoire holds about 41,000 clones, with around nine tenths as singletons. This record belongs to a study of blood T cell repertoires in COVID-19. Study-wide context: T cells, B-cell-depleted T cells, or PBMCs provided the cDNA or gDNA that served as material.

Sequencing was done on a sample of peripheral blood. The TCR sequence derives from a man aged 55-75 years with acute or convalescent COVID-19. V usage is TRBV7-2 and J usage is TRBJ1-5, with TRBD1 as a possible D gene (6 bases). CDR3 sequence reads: CASSLGDTPNQPQHF. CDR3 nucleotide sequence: TGTGCCAGCAGCTTGGGGGACACGCCAAATCAGCCCCAGCATTTT.